This paragraph reports one T cell receptor (beta chain). Antigen: not known. The entry originates in a study of T cells after yellow fever vaccination. Study as a whole: Libraries from low-cell-number fractions were prepared with the SMART-Seq v4 Ultra Low Input RNA kit.

Germline loops: CDR1 SGHVS, CDR2 FQNEAQ. The CDR3 is 14 residues long. Trimming at V came to 5 bases and at J to 11 bases, leaving 12 bases not matched to a gene. General study points: Across the CD4 and CD8 compartments, a small share of clonotypes was present in both.

TCRdb used MiXCR to reprocess the 5' RACE reads, holding one entry per CDR3 protein. The table records some 600,000 distinct CDR3 sequences, roughly an eighth of them present only once. The material was PBMCs, obtained on the day of the yellow fever booster vaccination. The origin of this receptor is a man aged 30-40 years who received the YFV17D yellow fever vaccine. The chain is built from TRBV7-8 and TRBJ1-1; 9 nucleotides align to TRBD1. The chain's CDR3 is CASSPYGTGWYAFF. CDR3 coding DNA: TGTGCCAGCAGCCCGTACGGGACAGGGTGGTATGCTTTCTTT.